What follows describes a single T cell receptor beta chain. Its antigen target is currently unknown. Base qualities are not recorded, but no much larger clone differs from it by a single base. The germline V gene sets CDR1 to ENHRY and CDR2 to SYGVKD. The germline V end is reduced by 5 bases and the J end by 6 bases; junction bases left unmatched: 10. The CDR3 holds 16 amino acids from the cysteine to the phenylalanine. Only the CDR3 DNA is retained, 48 bases long and in frame from the first base. The sample's time point, from its label and the paper: baseline before first vaccination. Vaccinee samples came from UK trials COV001 and COV002, including a single-blind randomized controlled phase 2/3 trial of AZD1222 (ChAdOx1 nCoV-19) in healthy adults. For TCRbeta chain sequencing, PBMC samples were collected from trial participants at day 0 and at day 28 after the second dose. The data originate from a study of T cell responses to AZD1222 COVID-19 vaccine (dated by TCRdb to about 2021). In the study overall: AZD1222 recipients with second doses at about 4 weeks or about 12 weeks were pooled, because spike-specific TCR depth and breadth did not differ between schedules. A total of 230 to 250 trial participants underwent TCR sequencing, of whom 200 to 220 had received two doses of AZD1222 and some 25 had received two doses of the MenACWY control vaccine. Enrollment into the trials was organized by age into subgroups of 18-55, 56-69 and 70-plus years, and those subgroups contained roughly 150, 30 and 60 TCR-sequenced participants, respectively.

The CDR3 regions of human TCRbeta chains were analyzed by immunosequencing. Per the authors' processing: Repertoire TCRs were checked for matches against a reference library of SARS-CoV-2-specific TCRs that had been generated using the MIRA antigen-specificity platform. Breadth was defined as the fraction of unique TCRs that were SARS-CoV-2-associated, and depth was defined as the fraction of total T cells that were SARS-CoV-2-associated. Using the MIRA data, each spike-specific TCR was mapped to the spike region that the TCR reacts to and placed in a CD4 or CD8 class. Log10-transformed breadth and depth values were compared by one-way ANOVA with Sidak's multiple comparisons tests. Imported from immuneACCESS, the table was reduced by TCRdb to in-frame sequences with V and J called. These copies leave out some clones; in studies compared against another copy, an unresolved V gene accounts for under half, and the cause of the remainder is not known. V and J calls and clone size follow that table, whereas D and trimming were derived from the DNA. Recorded for this sample are roughly 50,000 clones; 70% to 90% of them occurred a single time. The ten largest account for about 3.9% of the sample.

Here is what the overall study found, with its caveats: Because no day 14 peak-response samples were available, repertoires were characterized only after the peak T cell response. Vaccine-associated CD4 TCRs spanned the whole spike protein, with dominant responses in regions 160-218 and 743-854. Conclusions about previously exposed vaccinees are limited, since just a handful of AZD1222 recipients were seropositive for SARS-CoV-2 at baseline. Spike-specific TCR breadth and depth rose significantly after two AZD1222 doses compared with day 0 and with MenACWY recipients. Nearly half of unique spike-specific TCRs reportedly recognized epitopes outside regions mutated in the B.1.351 and B.1.1.7 variants. In the small 56-69-year group, the increase in depth fell short of significance, most likely because of low power. Participants were mostly white British, with more females than males. The authors suggested clonal diversity may have been underestimated.

This clonotype was obtained from an adult in good health. The chain is made from TRBV10-3 and TRBJ1-6, with 7 central nucleotides matching TRBD1. The specimen was peripheral blood, collected on day 0 of AZD1222 vaccination. The CDR3 reads CAISQTQGSSNSPLHF. The DNA sequence is given as TGTGCCATCAGTCAAACACAGGGGTCTTCTAATTCACCCCTCCACTTT.